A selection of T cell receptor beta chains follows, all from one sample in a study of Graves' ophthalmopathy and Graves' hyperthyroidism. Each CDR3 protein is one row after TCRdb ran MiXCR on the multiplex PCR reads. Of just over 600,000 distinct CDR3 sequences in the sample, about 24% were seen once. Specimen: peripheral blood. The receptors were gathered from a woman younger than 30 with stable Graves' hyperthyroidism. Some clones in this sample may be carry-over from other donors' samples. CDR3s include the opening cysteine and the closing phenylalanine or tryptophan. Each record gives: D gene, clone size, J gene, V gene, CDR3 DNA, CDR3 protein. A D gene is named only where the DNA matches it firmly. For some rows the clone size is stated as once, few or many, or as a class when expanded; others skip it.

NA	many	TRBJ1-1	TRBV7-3	TGTGCCAGCAGCTTATCGATAGATAACACTGAAGCTTTCTTT	CASSLSIDNTEAFF
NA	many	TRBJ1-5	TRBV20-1	TGCAGTGCTAGAGGCATGGCTCAGCCCCAGCATTTT	CSARGMAQPQHF
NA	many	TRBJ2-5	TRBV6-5	TGTGCCAGCAGTTCCGCCGGCAGCCACCAAGAGACCCAGTACTTC	CASSSAGSHQETQYF
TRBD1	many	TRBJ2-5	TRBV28	TGTGCCAGCAGCCAAATTGGGACAGAGGGGTCGGAGACCCAGTACTTC	CASSQIGTEGSETQYF
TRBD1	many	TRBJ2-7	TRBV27	TGTGCCAGCAGTGGACAGGGCTTCCTCTACGAGCAGTACTTC	CASSGQGFLYEQYF
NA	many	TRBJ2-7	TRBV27	TGTGCCAGCAAGGCCGGGTCAGCATCCTACGAGCAGTACTTC	CASKAGSASYEQYF
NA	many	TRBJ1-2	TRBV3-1	TGTGCCAGCAGCCAAGAAACAGTGGGGGGCTACACCTTC	CASSQETVGGYTF
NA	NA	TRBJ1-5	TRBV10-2	TGCGCCAGCAGGCCCCGGGACCCAAACCAGCCCCAGCATTTT	CASRPRDPNQPQHF
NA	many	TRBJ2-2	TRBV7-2	TGTGCCAGCAGCCGTCGGACGATCGGCCTCGGGGAGCTGTTTTTT	CASSRRTIGLGELFF
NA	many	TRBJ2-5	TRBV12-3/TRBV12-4	TGTGCCAGCAGCCAGGGAATGGGGGAGACCCAGTACTTC	CASSQGMGETQYF
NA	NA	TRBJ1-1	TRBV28	TGTGCCAGCAGTATCACAGGGAGGATACCTTTCTTT	CASSITGRIPFF
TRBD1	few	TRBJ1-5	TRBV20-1	TGCAGTGCTAGAGTGGACAGGGCTCAGCCCCAGCATTTT	CSARVDRAQPQHF
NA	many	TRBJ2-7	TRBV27	TGTGCCAGCAGTTTAGCGGACAATTTAAACGAGCAGTACTTC	CASSLADNLNEQYF
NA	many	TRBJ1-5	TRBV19	TGTGCCAGTAGTATAGACGGGGGTAGCAATCAGCCCCAGCATTTT	CASSIDGGSNQPQHF
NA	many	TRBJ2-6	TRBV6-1	TGTGCCAGCAGCCAACAGCCATCTGGGGCCAACGTCCTGACTTTC	CASSQQPSGANVLTF
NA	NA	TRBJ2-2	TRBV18	TGTGCCAGCTCAAGCCAGGGGAGCGCGCACACCGGGGAGCTGTTTTTT	CASSSQGSAHTGELFF
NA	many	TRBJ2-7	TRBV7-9	TGTGCCAGCAGCCCTCCCTTTTGGAACGAGCAGTACTTC	CASSPPFWNEQYF
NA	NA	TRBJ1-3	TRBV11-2	TGTGCCAGCAGCTTAGTGAGTGGGGGGTCTGGAAACACCATATATTTT	CASSLVSGGSGNTIYF
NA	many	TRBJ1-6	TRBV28	TGTGCCAGCAGTCTGGAGGGGGGGCCCCTGGGGTCACCCCTCCACTTT	CASSLEGGPLGSPLHF
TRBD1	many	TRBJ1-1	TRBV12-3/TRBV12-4	TGTGCCAGCAGGGACGAGACAGGGGCGATGAACACTGAAGCTTTCTTT	CASRDETGAMNTEAFF
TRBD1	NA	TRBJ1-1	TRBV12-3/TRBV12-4	TGTGCCAGCAGTCCCCATCCGGGACAGGGGATCACTGAAGCTTTCTTT	CASSPHPGQGITEAFF
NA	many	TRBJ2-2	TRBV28	TGTGCCAGCAGTTTATTTCCAGCCGTAGCCACCGGGGAGCTGTTTTTT	CASSLFPAVATGELFF
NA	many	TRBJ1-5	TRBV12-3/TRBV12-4	TGTGCCAGCAGTCCCAGCGGGGGGCAGCAGCATTTT	CASSPSGGQQHF
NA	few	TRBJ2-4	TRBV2	TGTGCCAGCTCTAGGGGGAGCTTCGTAGCCAAAAACATTCAGTACTTC	CASSRGSFVAKNIQYF
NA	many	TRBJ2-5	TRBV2	TGTGCCAGCACCGAAGAGGTGGGGGCTGAGACCCAGTACTTC	CASTEEVGAETQYF
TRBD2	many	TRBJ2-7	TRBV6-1	TGTGCCAGCAGTGAAGTTGGGCTAGCGGGAGGGGAGCAGTACTTC	CASSEVGLAGGEQYF
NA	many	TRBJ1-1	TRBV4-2	TGTGCCAGCAGCCAAGATTACATGAACACTGAAGCTTTCTTT	CASSQDYMNTEAFF
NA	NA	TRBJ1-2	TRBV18	TGTGCCAGCTCAACCTCGACAGGCCCCTCCTATGGCTACACCTTC	CASSTSTGPSYGYTF
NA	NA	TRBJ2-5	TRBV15	TGTGCCACCAGTTTTAGCACGGGGCGTTTGCAAGAGACCCAGTACTTC	CATSFSTGRLQETQYF
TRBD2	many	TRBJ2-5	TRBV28	TGTGCCAGCAGTTTTCGAGGCGGGAGAAGGGAGACCCAGTACTTC	CASSFRGGRRETQYF
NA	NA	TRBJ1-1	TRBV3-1	TGTGCCAGCAGCCTGAACAGAGAAGCTTTCTTT	CASSLNREAFF
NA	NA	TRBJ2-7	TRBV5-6	TGTGCCAGCAGCTTTCCCCCGGGGGGCCACACCTACGAGCAGTACTTC	CASSFPPGGHTYEQYF
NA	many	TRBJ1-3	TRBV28	TGTGCCAGCAGTCATGCCCTAGGACGCGTCTCTGGAAACACCATATATTTT	CASSHALGRVSGNTIYF
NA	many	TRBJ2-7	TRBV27	TGTGCCAGCAGAAGTGTCGACGAGCAGTACTTC	CASRSVDEQYF
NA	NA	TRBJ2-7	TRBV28	TGTGCCAGCACTACGCCTTACGAGCAGTACTTC	CASTTPYEQYF
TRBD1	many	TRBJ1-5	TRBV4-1	TGCGCCAGCAGCCAAGATTCGACAGGGGGCAGTCAGCCCCAGCATTTT	CASSQDSTGGSQPQHF
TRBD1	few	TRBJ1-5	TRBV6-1	TGTGCCAGCAGCAGGACAGGGCAAAATCAGCCCCAGCATTTT	CASSRTGQNQPQHF
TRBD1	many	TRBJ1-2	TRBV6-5	TGTGCCGCAGGGGGGTATGGCTACACCTTC	CAAGGYGYTF
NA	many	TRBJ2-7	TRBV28	TGTGCCAGCAGGGGTGGATCATCTAACAGGAAGGGGTACGAGCAGTACTTC	CASRGGSSNRKGYEQYF
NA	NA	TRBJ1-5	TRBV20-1	TGCAGTGCCCCAACACAGGGCGGTCTACCTAGCAATCAGCCCCAGCATTTT	CSAPTQGGLPSNQPQHF
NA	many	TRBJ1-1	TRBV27	TGTGCCAGCAGTTCTCCACCCCGGGGCATAATGAACACTGAAGCTTTCTTT	CASSSPPRGIMNTEAFF
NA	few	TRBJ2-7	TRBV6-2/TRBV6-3	TGTGCCAGCAGTTCCCGGACAGAAAATCTTTACGAGCAGTACTTC	CASSSRTENLYEQYF
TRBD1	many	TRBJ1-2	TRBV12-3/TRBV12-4	TGTGCCAGCAGTTTAGGGACAGGGAGCTATGGCTACACCTTC	CASSLGTGSYGYTF
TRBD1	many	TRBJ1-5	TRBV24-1	TGTGCCACCGCCGGGACAGGGGACAATCAGCCCCAGCATTTT	CATAGTGDNQPQHF
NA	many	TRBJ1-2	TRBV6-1	TGTGCCAGCAGTGAACTGGGGGCTGGGTATGGCTACACCTTC	CASSELGAGYGYTF
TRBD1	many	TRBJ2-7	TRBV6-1	TGTGCCAGCAGGGGGACCGGGACAGGGCTGCACGAGCAGTACTTC	CASRGTGTGLHEQYF
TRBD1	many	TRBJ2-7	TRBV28	TGTGCCAGCAGTCCGGGACAGGGTTTTTATGGGCAGTACTTC	CASSPGQGFYGQYF
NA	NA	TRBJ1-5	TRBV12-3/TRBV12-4	TGTGCCAGCAGTTTCTTGGCCTTCAATCAGCCCCAGCATTTT	CASSFLAFNQPQHF